These 9 T cell receptor beta chains share one sample of origin, sequenced in a study of patients and donors after allogeneic stem cell transplantation. One entry per CDR3 protein, called by TCRdb with MiXCR from the RT-PCR reads. The table records about 74,000 distinct CDR3 sequences, about a quarter of them present only once. The source material was blood, either unsorted or a sorted T cell fraction (not recorded which). These receptors came from a human donor who was either an allogeneic HSCT recipient or a stem cell or donor lymphocyte infusion donor (not recorded which). It is not recorded whose cells these are; they may come from a transplant donor.

Here the CDR3 DNA reads TGCAGTGCTAGAGAAACTAGCGGGTGGGATGAGCAGTTCTTC. This encodes CSARETSGWDEQFF. The chain is built from TRBV20-1 and TRBJ2-1, with 9 positions matching TRBD2. The germline V gene has CDR1 DFQATT and CDR2 SNEGSKA (reference sequence). There are 14 residues in the CDR3. The ends lost 0 bases at V and 8 bases at J; junction bases unmatched: 5.

V and J are TRBV3-1 and TRBJ2-1, with 9 bases aligning to TRBD2. The CDR3 length is 15 residues. The germline CDR1 and CDR2 sequences are LGHDT and YNNKEL (reference sequence). The V and J ends lost 2 bases and 4 bases, in that order; junction bases with no gene match: 3. For the CDR3, the DNA is TGTGCCAGCAGCCAACGACTAGCGGAGTACAATGAGCAGTTCTTC. Encoded protein: CASSQRLAEYNEQFF.

Only a few counts were recorded for this clonotype. This chain uses TRBV7-8 with TRBJ1-1; D uncertain. CDR3 length: 13 amino acids. In germline, CDR1 is SGHVS, CDR2 FQNEAQ. Trimming pared 5 bases from V and 1 base from J, leaving 8 bases between. The DNA for the CDR3 is TGTGCCAGCAGCCCCCGGCGGAACACTGAAGCTTTCTTT. This sequence encodes CASSPRRNTEAFF.

This clonotype was seen more than once but under ten times. J is TRBJ2-2 and V is TRBV10-3, with 11 bases lining up with TRBD2. This CDR3 has 17 amino acids. The germline V gene has CDR1 ENHRY and CDR2 SYGVKD. Losses at the gene ends were 6 bases for V and 6 bases for J; bases not matched to a gene: 12. This CDR3 reads CAIRSLAGGPWAGELFF. The CDR3 DNA reads as TGTGCCATCAGGTCCCTAGCGGGGGGTCCCTGGGCCGGGGAGCTGTTTTTT.

This clonotype was picked up a small number of times. The chain is built from TRBV5-1 and TRBJ2-7, with unresolved D. Germline V gene data show CDR1 as SGHRS and CDR2 as YFSETQ. The CDR3 spans 15 residues. Trimming removed 0 bases from V and 0 bases from J, with 10 bases in between. In nucleotides, the CDR3 is TGCGCCAGCAGCTTGGGGCAGGAGAGCTCCTACGAGCAGTACTTC. This encodes CASSLGQESSYEQYF.

This clonotype was counted a few times. This rearrangement joins TRBV5-1 to TRBJ1-4; TRBD1 is a possible D gene (6 bases). Germline V gene data show CDR1 as SGHRS and CDR2 as YFSETQ. The CDR3 runs to 17 residues. V lost 3 bases, J lost 8 bases, and 23 bases lay in between. CDR3 region: CASSSGLVSNRVEKLFF. For the CDR3, the DNA is TGCGCCAGCAGCTCTGGCCTGGTCTCGAACAGGGTAGAAAAACTGTTTTTT.

The chain links TRBV4-1 to TRBJ2-5; no firm D call. This CDR3 has 15 residues. Between the trimmed V and J ends, which lost 0 bases and 5 bases, there was a span of 13 bases. CDR1 and CDR2 (germline): MGHRA, YSYEKL. Here the CDR3 reads CASSQDPGLRETQYF. DNA of the CDR3: TGCGCCAGCAGCCAAGATCCAGGCTTGAGGGAGACCCAGTACTTC.

CDR3 in amino acids: CASSLTYGEWAEAFF. The CDR3 region has the DNA TGTGCCAGCAGCCTCACGTATGGGGAGTGGGCTGAAGCTTTCTTT. J is TRBJ1-1 and V is TRBV27; D uncertain. The length of the CDR3 is 15 residues. V lost 6 bases, J lost 6 bases, and 20 bases lay in between. Germline V gene sequence: CDR1 MNHEY, CDR2 SMNVEV (reference sequence).

This clonotype has only a few counts. The chain is built from TRBV7-8 and TRBJ1-1; the D gene is possibly TRBD1 (5 bases). CDR1 and CDR2 from the germline V gene are SGHVS and FQNEAQ. This CDR3 is 15 amino acids long. Between the trimmed V and J ends, which lost 4 bases and 6 bases, there was a span of 18 bases. CDR3 protein: CASSSQYKTAPEAFF. As DNA, the CDR3 is TGTGCCAGCAGCTCCCAGTATAAGACAGCCCCTGAAGCTTTCTTT. The complete variable domain, with remaining parts taken from reference TRBV7-8 and TRBJ1-1, reads GAGVSQSPRYKVAKRGQDVALRCDPISGHVSLFWYQQALGQGPEFLTYFQNEAQLDKSGLPSDRFFAERPEGSVSTLKIQRTQQEDSAVYLCASSSQYKTAPEAFFGQGTRLTVV.